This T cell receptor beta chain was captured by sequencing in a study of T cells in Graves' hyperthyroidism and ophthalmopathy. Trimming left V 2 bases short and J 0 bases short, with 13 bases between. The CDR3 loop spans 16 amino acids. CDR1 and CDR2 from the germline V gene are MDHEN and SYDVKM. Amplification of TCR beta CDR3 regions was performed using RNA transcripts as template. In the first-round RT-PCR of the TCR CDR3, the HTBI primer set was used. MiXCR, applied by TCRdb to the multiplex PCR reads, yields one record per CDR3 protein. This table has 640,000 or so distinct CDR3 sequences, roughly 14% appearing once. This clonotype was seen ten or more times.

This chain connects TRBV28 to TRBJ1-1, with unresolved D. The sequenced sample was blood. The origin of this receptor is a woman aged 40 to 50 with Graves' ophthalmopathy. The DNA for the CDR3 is TGTGCCAGCAGTTTAAGGGCACTCCGGATGAACACTGAAGCTTTCTTT. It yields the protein CASSLRALRMNTEAFF.